A selection of T cell receptor beta chains follows, all from one sample in a study of blood T cell repertoires in COVID-19. Some clones are missing from TCRdb's copy, which holds only in-frame ones; the method was immunoSEQ multiplex PCR. The sample includes about 250,000 clones, roughly 87% of them seen just once. Sequenced: PBMCs or T cells enriched from blood (not recorded which). The receptors here all came from a woman aged 30 to 39 with acute COVID-19. Both conserved end residues are part of each CDR3. Fields, in order: V gene, J gene, D gene, clone size, CDR3 DNA, CDR3 protein. The D gene is left open where the match is weak. Clone sizes are given selectively: once, few, many, or a class where the clone is expanded.

v_call: TRBV19
j_call: TRBJ1-5
d_call: TRBD1
clone_size: .
cdr3_nt: TGTGCCAGTAGTATAGTGATCAGCGGACAGGGGGAGGATCAGCCCCAGCATTTT
cdr3_aa: CASSIVISGQGEDQPQHF

v_call: TRBV27
j_call: TRBJ2-1
d_call: .
clone_size: few
cdr3_nt: TGTGCCAGCAGAATGGGAGACGGGATGACCTACAATGAGCAGTTCTTC
cdr3_aa: CASRMGDGMTYNEQFF

v_call: TRBV19
j_call: TRBJ2-7
d_call: TRBD2
clone_size: .
cdr3_nt: TGTGCCAGTAGTCGGGGGGGCGCAGTAAACGGCGAGCAGTACTTC
cdr3_aa: CASSRGGAVNGEQYF

v_call: TRBV11-3
j_call: TRBJ2-1
d_call: TRBD1
clone_size: .
cdr3_nt: TGTGCCAGCAGCCCCCGGGACAGGGAAGGCAATGAGCAGTTCTTC
cdr3_aa: CASSPRDREGNEQFF

v_call: TRBV28
j_call: TRBJ1-4
d_call: .
clone_size: .
cdr3_nt: TGTGCCAGCACCCCAGGCGGGGCGCGAGAAAAACTGTTTTTT
cdr3_aa: CASTPGGAREKLFF

v_call: TRBV2
j_call: TRBJ1-1
d_call: .
clone_size: .
cdr3_nt: TGTGCCAGCAGTTCATGGGGGGGGGAGAGGACTGAAGCTTTCTTT
cdr3_aa: CASSSWGGERTEAFF

v_call: TRBV11-2
j_call: TRBJ2-7
d_call: .
clone_size: .
cdr3_nt: TGTGCCAGCAGCTCGTCCTCCGGTAGGGGGTACGAGCAGTACTTC
cdr3_aa: CASSSSSGRGYEQYF

v_call: TRBV18
j_call: TRBJ2-2
d_call: TRBD1
clone_size: .
cdr3_nt: TGTGCCAGCTCATCAGGGGGCACCGGGACAAAGACGTCCGGGGAGCTGTTTTTT
cdr3_aa: CASSSGGTGTKTSGELFF

v_call: TRBV24-1
j_call: TRBJ1-4
d_call: TRBD1
clone_size: .
cdr3_nt: TGTGCCACCAGTGACCCCGGACAGGGGGTTGAAAAACTGTTTTTT
cdr3_aa: CATSDPGQGVEKLFF

v_call: TRBV25-1
j_call: TRBJ2-1
d_call: .
clone_size: .
cdr3_nt: TGTGCCAGCAGTGAGACGGGCGGCGGGCCCTACAATGAGCAGTTCTTC
cdr3_aa: CASSETGGGPYNEQFF

v_call: TRBV6-5
j_call: TRBJ2-7
d_call: .
clone_size: .
cdr3_nt: TGTGCCAGCAGACCTTACCCACTCGAGCAGTACTTC
cdr3_aa: CASRPYPLEQYF

v_call: TRBV11-3
j_call: TRBJ2-1
d_call: .
clone_size: .
cdr3_nt: TGTGCCAGCAGCTTAGATTCGGGGTCTAACAATGAGCAGTTCTTC
cdr3_aa: CASSLDSGSNNEQFF

v_call: TRBV5-4
j_call: TRBJ2-3
d_call: .
clone_size: .
cdr3_nt: TGTGCCAGCAGCACCCCGGAGGATACGCAGTATTTT
cdr3_aa: CASSTPEDTQYF

v_call: TRBV28
j_call: TRBJ2-1
d_call: .
clone_size: .
cdr3_nt: TGTGCCAGCAGTCGACCTGACAGCACCTACAATGAGCAGTTCTTC
cdr3_aa: CASSRPDSTYNEQFF

v_call: TRBV4-1
j_call: TRBJ2-7
d_call: .
clone_size: .
cdr3_nt: TGCGCCAGCAGCCACACCCGGGGGTCCTACGAGCAGTACTTC
cdr3_aa: CASSHTRGSYEQYF

v_call: TRBV19
j_call: TRBJ1-2
d_call: .
clone_size: .
cdr3_nt: TGTGCCAGTAGTATTGAACAGGCCTATGGCTACACCTTC
cdr3_aa: CASSIEQAYGYTF

v_call: TRBV4-3
j_call: TRBJ2-6
d_call: TRBD1
clone_size: .
cdr3_nt: TGCGCCAGCAGCCAAGCGACAGGGCCTGGGGCCAACGTCCTGACTTTC
cdr3_aa: CASSQATGPGANVLTF

v_call: TRBV12-3/TRBV12-4
j_call: TRBJ1-2
d_call: TRBD1
clone_size: .
cdr3_nt: TGTGCCAGCGGACAGGGCGTCGGCTACACCTTC
cdr3_aa: CASGQGVGYTF

v_call: TRBV28
j_call: TRBJ1-2
d_call: .
clone_size: once
cdr3_nt: TGTGCCAGCAGTTTGTCCGGTGATAACTATGGCTACACCTTC
cdr3_aa: CASSLSGDNYGYTF

v_call: TRBV9
j_call: TRBJ1-2
d_call: .
clone_size: many
cdr3_nt: TGTGCCAGCAGCTCCCCGGCAGGGGCATCGGGTGGCTACACCTTC
cdr3_aa: CASSSPAGASGGYTF

v_call: TRBV10-3
j_call: TRBJ2-7
d_call: .
clone_size: .
cdr3_nt: TGTGCCATCTTAGCCAGTAAAACCTACGAGCAGTACTTC
cdr3_aa: CAILASKTYEQYF

v_call: TRBV7-9
j_call: TRBJ2-5
d_call: TRBD1
clone_size: .
cdr3_nt: TGTGCCAGCAGCCTACAGGGGGCCGAACAAGAGACCCAGTACTTC
cdr3_aa: CASSLQGAEQETQYF

v_call: TRBV12-5
j_call: TRBJ2-1
d_call: TRBD2
clone_size: .
cdr3_nt: TGTGCTAGTGGCCCAGGGCGGGGGGCGAACAATGAGCAGTTCTTC
cdr3_aa: CASGPGRGANNEQFF

v_call: TRBV7-2
j_call: TRBJ1-4
d_call: TRBD1
clone_size: .
cdr3_nt: TGTGCCAGCAGCTTAACGGGCGGGGCAGGGGGCGGTGAAAAACTGTTTTTT
cdr3_aa: CASSLTGGAGGGEKLFF

v_call: TRBV5-1
j_call: TRBJ1-6
d_call: TRBD1
clone_size: .
cdr3_nt: TGCGCCAGCAGCTTTGGGACAGGGGGCGGAGATTCACCCCTCCACTTT
cdr3_aa: CASSFGTGGGDSPLHF

v_call: TRBV5-4
j_call: TRBJ2-4
d_call: .
clone_size: .
cdr3_nt: TGTGCCAGCAGCTTGTCGGGGAGCCTAGCCAAAAACATTCAGTACTTC
cdr3_aa: CASSLSGSLAKNIQYF

v_call: TRBV28
j_call: TRBJ2-1
d_call: .
clone_size: .
cdr3_nt: TGTGCCAGCAGTTTTTCCCTGGCGGGCCTTTCGCTGGTTGAGCAGTTCTTC
cdr3_aa: CASSFSLAGLSLVEQFF

v_call: TRBV4-1
j_call: TRBJ1-5
d_call: .
clone_size: .
cdr3_nt: TGCGCCAGCAGCCAAGCTTCCGGGGTTGGTCAGCCCCAGCATTTT
cdr3_aa: CASSQASGVGQPQHF

v_call: TRBV7-3
j_call: TRBJ1-2
d_call: .
clone_size: .
cdr3_nt: TGTGCCAGCAGCTCCGGGGCGGGGTCTGGCTACACCTTC
cdr3_aa: CASSSGAGSGYTF

v_call: TRBV25-1
j_call: TRBJ1-2
d_call: TRBD1
clone_size: .
cdr3_nt: TGTGCCAGCAGTGAAGCCAGAGCAGGGGGCTATGGCTACACCTTC
cdr3_aa: CASSEARAGGYGYTF

v_call: TRBV2
j_call: TRBJ2-3
d_call: .
clone_size: .
cdr3_nt: TGTGCCAGCAGTGATTACTTGGGCGCAGATACGCAGTATTTT
cdr3_aa: CASSDYLGADTQYF

v_call: TRBV7-9
j_call: TRBJ2-7
d_call: .
clone_size: .
cdr3_nt: TGTGCCAGCAGGCCGATAAGGACACTGCCCTGCTACGAGCAGTACTTC
cdr3_aa: CASRPIRTLPCYEQYF

v_call: TRBV7-2
j_call: TRBJ2-5
d_call: TRBD1
clone_size: .
cdr3_nt: TGTGCCAGCAGCTTAGCAACCCGGGACAGTCAAGAGACCCAGTACTTC
cdr3_aa: CASSLATRDSQETQYF

v_call: TRBV7-9
j_call: TRBJ1-3
d_call: TRBD1
clone_size: few
cdr3_nt: TGTGCCACCCCGGGACAGGACACCGTTAGCTCTGGAAACACCATATATTTT
cdr3_aa: CATPGQDTVSSGNTIYF

v_call: TRBV7-3
j_call: TRBJ1-2
d_call: TRBD1
clone_size: .
cdr3_nt: TGTGCCAGCAGCGAAAACCCCGGGACAGGGTTGTCTGGCTACACCTTC
cdr3_aa: CASSENPGTGLSGYTF

v_call: TRBV29-1
j_call: TRBJ1-1
d_call: .
clone_size: .
cdr3_nt: TGCAGCGTAAGGGCCGGAGGGCCCATGAACACTGAAGCTTTCTTT
cdr3_aa: CSVRAGGPMNTEAFF

v_call: TRBV19
j_call: TRBJ2-1
d_call: .
clone_size: .
cdr3_nt: TGTGCCAGTAGTATGGCGGGGACCTCCTACAATGAGCAGTTCTTC
cdr3_aa: CASSMAGTSYNEQFF

v_call: TRBV5-4
j_call: TRBJ2-5
d_call: TRBD1
clone_size: once
cdr3_nt: TGTGCCAGCAGCTTGCGCAGGACAGGGGGCTTGTACCAAGAGACCCAGTACTTC
cdr3_aa: CASSLRRTGGLYQETQYF

v_call: TRBV27
j_call: TRBJ2-3
d_call: .
clone_size: .
cdr3_nt: TGTGCCAGCAGTTTAGCACTAGGCACAGATACGCAGTATTTT
cdr3_aa: CASSLALGTDTQYF

v_call: TRBV5-1
j_call: TRBJ1-3
d_call: .
clone_size: .
cdr3_nt: TGCGCCAGCGTGGCAGGGGAAGTAACTGGAAACACCATATATTTT
cdr3_aa: CASVAGEVTGNTIYF

v_call: TRBV2
j_call: TRBJ2-7
d_call: .
clone_size: .
cdr3_nt: TGTGCCAGCAGTGAAAACCCAGATACCTACGAGCAGTACTTC
cdr3_aa: CASSENPDTYEQYF

v_call: TRBV23-1
j_call: TRBJ2-7
d_call: TRBD2
clone_size: .
cdr3_nt: TGCGCCAGCAGTCAAACGCGGGGGAGCTCCACGTATCCAACATACGAGCAGTACTTC
cdr3_aa: CASSQTRGSSTYPTYEQYF

v_call: TRBV2
j_call: TRBJ2-1
d_call: .
clone_size: .
cdr3_nt: TGTGCCAGCAGTGAATCCAGGTTCTTTTACAATGAGCAGTTCTTC
cdr3_aa: CASSESRFFYNEQFF

v_call: TRBV11-2
j_call: TRBJ2-7
d_call: TRBD2
clone_size: .
cdr3_nt: TGTGCCAGCAGCCCGCAACTAGCGGAATCCTACGAGCAGTACTTC
cdr3_aa: CASSPQLAESYEQYF

v_call: TRBV6-5
j_call: TRBJ2-3
d_call: .
clone_size: .
cdr3_nt: TGTGCCACCAAATGGGGCAGCCGAACAGATACGCAGTATTTT
cdr3_aa: CATKWGSRTDTQYF

v_call: TRBV10-3
j_call: TRBJ1-2
d_call: TRBD1
clone_size: .
cdr3_nt: TGTGCCATCAGTTCCGGGACAGGGACGAGTGGCTACACCTTC
cdr3_aa: CAISSGTGTSGYTF

v_call: TRBV5-1
j_call: TRBJ2-3
d_call: TRBD2
clone_size: .
cdr3_nt: TGCGCCAGCAGCCACGGGGGGGCCTACACAGATACGCAGTATTTT
cdr3_aa: CASSHGGAYTDTQYF

v_call: TRBV7-6
j_call: TRBJ2-1
d_call: TRBD1
clone_size: .
cdr3_nt: TGTGCCAGCAGCTTACAAACAGGGGTCTCCTACAATGAGCAGTTCTTC
cdr3_aa: CASSLQTGVSYNEQFF

v_call: TRBV9
j_call: TRBJ2-1
d_call: .
clone_size: .
cdr3_nt: TGTGCCAGCAGCGTAACTAGCTCTTCCAACAATGAGCAGTTCTTC
cdr3_aa: CASSVTSSSNNEQFF

v_call: TRBV28
j_call: TRBJ1-2
d_call: TRBD1
clone_size: few
cdr3_nt: TGTGCCAGCAGTTCCAGGGGGCGGGGCTACACCTTC
cdr3_aa: CASSSRGRGYTF

v_call: TRBV5-1
j_call: TRBJ2-7
d_call: .
clone_size: .
cdr3_nt: TGCGCCAGCAGCTTCACAGGGTCCTACGAGCAGTACTTC
cdr3_aa: CASSFTGSYEQYF

v_call: TRBV28
j_call: TRBJ1-2
d_call: TRBD1
clone_size: .
cdr3_nt: TGTGCCAGCAGTTACTCCGGGACAGGCCGGCCCGATGGACGGGGCTACACCTTC
cdr3_aa: CASSYSGTGRPDGRGYTF

v_call: TRBV7-9
j_call: TRBJ1-2
d_call: .
clone_size: .
cdr3_nt: TGTGCCAGCAGCCCAATGGCCGGGGGTGGCTACACCTTC
cdr3_aa: CASSPMAGGGYTF

v_call: TRBV20-1
j_call: TRBJ2-7
d_call: .
clone_size: once
cdr3_nt: TGCAGTGCTAAAGGAGACTACGAGCAGTACTTC
cdr3_aa: CSAKGDYEQYF

v_call: TRBV28
j_call: TRBJ2-7
d_call: .
clone_size: .
cdr3_nt: TGTGCCAGCAGTTTCCGGAGGGCGCGAGGCTACGAGCAGTACTTC
cdr3_aa: CASSFRRARGYEQYF

v_call: TRBV5-4
j_call: TRBJ2-7
d_call: .
clone_size: .
cdr3_nt: TGTGCCAGCAGCTTGTTTAGGGGAGGGGGAGAGCAGTACTTC
cdr3_aa: CASSLFRGGGEQYF

v_call: TRBV20-1
j_call: TRBJ2-7
d_call: TRBD2
clone_size: few
cdr3_nt: TGCAGTGCTAGTGTGACTAGCGGAACCTACGAGCAGTACTTC
cdr3_aa: CSASVTSGTYEQYF